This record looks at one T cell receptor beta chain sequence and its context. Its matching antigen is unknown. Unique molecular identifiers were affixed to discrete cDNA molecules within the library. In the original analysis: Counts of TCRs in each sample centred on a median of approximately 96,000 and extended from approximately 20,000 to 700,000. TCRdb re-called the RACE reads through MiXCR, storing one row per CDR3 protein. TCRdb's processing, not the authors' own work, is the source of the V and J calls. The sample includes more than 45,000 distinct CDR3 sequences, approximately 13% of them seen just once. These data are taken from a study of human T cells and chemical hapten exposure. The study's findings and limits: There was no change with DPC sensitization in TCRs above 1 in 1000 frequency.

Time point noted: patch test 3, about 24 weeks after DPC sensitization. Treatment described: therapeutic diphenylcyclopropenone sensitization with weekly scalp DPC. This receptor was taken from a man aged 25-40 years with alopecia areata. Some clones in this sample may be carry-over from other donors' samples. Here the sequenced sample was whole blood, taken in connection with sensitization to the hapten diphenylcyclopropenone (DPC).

The CDR3 nucleotides are TGTGCCAGCAGCCGGGACAGTAACAATGAGCAGTTCTTC. Its protein product is CASSRDSNNEQFF. The chain employs TRBV3-1 and TRBJ2-1; 7 bases match TRBD1. Germline loops: CDR1 LGHDT, CDR2 YNNKEL (reference sequence). The V and J ends lost 4 bases and 5 bases, in that order; junction bases with no gene match: 2. This CDR3 has 13 amino acids.